This T cell receptor beta chain came from a study of control samples from healthy donors and cancer patients. The CDR3 extends over 15 amino acids. CDR1 is LGHDT, CDR2 YNNKEL, per germline (reference sequence). Trimming removed 0 bases at V and 1 base at J, with 8 bases between. The assay was immunoSEQ multiplex PCR, and TCRdb's table has in-frame clones only and misses some. The sample contains about 200,000 clones, about 91% of which appear only once. Material for sequencing was blood. This clonotype was sampled from a man aged 25 to 40 in good health. The chain couples TRBV3-1 (or the pseudogene TRBV3-2) to TRBJ2-3, with D tentatively TRBD2 (6 bases). CDR3 nucleotides: TGTGCCAGCAGCCAAGATGGAGGGGGCACAGATACGCAGTATTTT. Protein: CASSQDGGGTDTQYF.